The present T cell receptor beta chain was sequenced within a study of blood T cell repertoires in COVID-19. In the study overall: The United States, Italy and Spain provided the acute and convalescent COVID-19 samples. PBMCs, B-cell-depleted T cells, or T cells were the source of the cDNA or gDNA that made up the material.

CDR3 length: 13 amino acids. V lost 6 bases, J lost 1 base, and 3 bases stayed unmatched. Original analysis: Nucleated cell counts were estimated from reference gene primer amplification. Sequencing used immunoSEQ multiplex PCR; TCRdb keeps in-frame clones, though not all of them. For V, J and clone size, that table is used; D and trimming come from the DNA. Altogether roughly 90,000 clones are present, about nine tenths being singletons, with the ten largest covering around 1.5%. This receptor was taken from a human donor with active COVID-19. The donor label of this sample is uncertain. The sample consisted of peripheral blood. The chain joins TRBV12-3 or TRBV12-4 to TRBJ2-7; 7 bases match TRBD1. The DNA of the CDR3 is TGTGCCAGCAGCCGGGACAGTTCCTACGAGCAGTACTTC. Translation gives CASSRDSSYEQYF.